This T cell receptor beta chain was captured in a study of blood T cell repertoires in COVID-19. Germline CDR1 reads LGHDT; CDR2 reads YNNKEL (reference sequence). Trimming at V came to 6 bases and at J to 10 bases, leaving 7 bases not matched to a gene. CDR3 length: 13 amino acids. Measured with immunoSEQ multiplex PCR; TCRdb has only the in-frame clones, and not every one. In the table there are approximately 90,000 clones, around 87% of which are singletons. This clone was recorded only once. The J gene is TRBJ1-3, the V gene TRBV3-1 (or the pseudogene TRBV3-2), with 9 positions matching TRBD1. Sequencing was done on a sample of peripheral blood. The TCR originated in a human donor with acute or convalescent COVID-19. The donor label of this sample is uncertain. CDR3 loop: CASRGQGIDTIYF. For the CDR3, the DNA is TGTGCCAGCAGGGGACAGGGAATAGATACCATATATTTT.